This T cell receptor beta chain was observed in a study of T-cell memory formation after mild COVID-19. Whole-study context: Most TCR clusters belonged to a single donor. The study, taken as a whole, reports: Contracting CD4+ clones sat mainly in CM and EM; CD8+ in EMRA.

The CDR3 has 14 residues. Germline loops: CDR1 SGHAT, CDR2 FQNNGV. V lost 3 bases and J 3 bases, leaving 10 bases between the germline ends. MiXCR, applied by TCRdb to the 5' RACE reads, yields one record per CDR3 protein. The table lists about 33,000 distinct CDR3 sequences, approximately 21% of them singletons. A few counts support this clonotype. Its antigen is unidentified. This could be a read error, since a much larger clone is one nucleotide away. Specimen: PBMCs or a T cell subset sorted from them (not recorded which). This receptor was identified in an adult who had mild COVID-19 (a few samples of this study predate the infection). Cell type and time point are not known. V usage is TRBV11-2 and J usage is TRBJ2-3, with unresolved D. CDR3: CASSFDLRTDTQYF. CDR3 nucleotide sequence: TGTGCCAGCAGCTTTGATCTCAGGACAGATACGCAGTATTTT.